The clone carrying this TCR beta chain was picked up many times. Its antigen is currently unknown. This entry belongs to a study of T cells in Graves' hyperthyroidism and ophthalmopathy. Looking at the study overall: Peripheral blood draws took place at initial diagnosis, ahead of any treatment.

Isolation of PBMCs was performed on about 10 ml fresh peripheral blood. V gave up 7 bases and J gave up 8 bases, with 12 bases separating them. From germline, CDR1 is MNHEY and CDR2 SVGAGI. The CDR3 spans 13 residues. RNA transcripts yielded amplified TCR beta CDR3 regions. A first-round RT-PCR of the TCR CDR3 used the HTBI primer set. TCRdb recomputed calls from the multiplex PCR reads with MiXCR, one row per CDR3 protein. The sample holds nearly 750,000 distinct CDR3 sequences, approximately 40% seen once. Notes on the study in general: A model using 13 V-J features told ophthalmopathy apart from stable hyperthyroidism. Appearing also in blood were most of the thyroid clonotypes expanded above 0.001.

Material for sequencing was blood. The clonotype was recovered from a woman in her thirties or forties with Graves' hyperthyroidism. The V call is TRBV6-5, the J call TRBJ1-6; D gene unclear. The CDR3 spells CASTLGIHSPLHF. The DNA of the CDR3 is TGTGCCAGCACTCTAGGGATTCATTCACCCCTCCACTTT.